A single sample is the source of the 18 T cell receptor beta chains below, sequenced in a study of PD-1 blockade in mismatch repair-deficient tumors (dated by TCRdb to the late 2010s). The library was produced with the immunoSEQ multiplex PCR assay. Drawn from immuneACCESS, this table holds only the in-frame rearrangements with V and J called that TCRdb kept. Clones are partly lost; checked studies trace under half to an unresolved V gene and leave the rest unexplained. This sample is represented by 60,000 to 65,000 clones; about 87% of them were singletons. Together, the top ten hold approximately 15% of the sample. Sequenced material: peripheral blood, taken 52 weeks after starting pembrolizumab. The receptors come from an adult with mismatch repair-deficient cancer.

The rearrangement links TRBV28 to TRBJ1-5, with no clear D. The CDR3 has 15 residues. Per the germline V gene, CDR1 is MDHEN and CDR2 is SYDVKM. Between the trimmed V and J ends, which lost 2 bases and 0 bases, there was a span of 8 bases. The CDR3 region has the DNA TGTGCCAGCAGTTTAACGGGTAGTAGCAATCAGCCCCAGCATTTT. Protein product: CASSLTGSSNQPQHF. The full variable domain, rest sourced from reference TRBV28 and TRBJ1-5, is DVKVTQSSRYLVKRTGEKVFLECVQDMDHENMFWYRQDPGLGLRLIYFSYDVKMKEKGDIPEGYSVSREKKERFSLILESASTNQTSMYLCASSLTGSSNQPQHFGDGTRLSIL.

The chain carries TRBV5-1 and TRBJ2-7; D is undetermined. The germline V gene encodes CDR1 SGHRS and CDR2 YFSETQ. Trimming left V 4 bases short and J 3 bases short, with 8 bases between. The CDR3 has 12 amino acids. CDR3 in DNA: TGCGCCAGCAGCCCGGATAGCTACGAGCAGTACTTC. Translation: CASSPDSYEQYF.

This chain links TRBV4-1 with TRBJ2-5; tentative D call: TRBD2 (6 bases). This CDR3 has 15 amino acids. Germline V gene sequence: CDR1 MGHRA, CDR2 YSYEKL. V was shortened by 1 base and J by 0 bases, with 9 bases between the two germline ends. CDR3 loop: CASSQGGTDQETQYF. Here the CDR3 DNA reads TGCGCCAGCAGCCAAGGGGGGACTGACCAAGAGACCCAGTACTTC.

The chain has TRBV28 and TRBJ2-7; tentatively, D is TRBD2 (5 bases). Trimming left V 6 bases short and J 6 bases short, with 18 bases between. CDR3 length: 14 residues. In germline, CDR1 is MDHEN, CDR2 SYDVKM. Here the CDR3 reads CASRPLGRLFEQYF. Here the CDR3 DNA reads TGTGCCAGCAGACCCCTAGGACGACTATTCGAGCAGTACTTC.

The CDR3 loop is CASSQVRQEAYGYTF. The CDR3, as DNA: TGCGCCAGCAGCCAAGTGAGACAGGAGGCCTATGGCTACACCTTC. This chain joins TRBV4-1 and TRBJ1-2; D may be TRBD1 (6 bases). Between the trimmed V and J ends, which lost 1 base and 4 bases, there was a span of 13 bases. The CDR3 contains 15 residues. Germline-derived CDR1 and CDR2 are MGHRA and YSYEKL.

The chain employs TRBV28 and TRBJ2-7, with D perhaps assigned TRBD1 or TRBD2 (5 bases each). The length of the CDR3 is 15 residues. The V end lost 2 bases, the J end lost 7 bases, and 18 bases lay between the germline ends. CDR1 is MDHEN and CDR2 is SYDVKM in the germline V gene. For the CDR3, the DNA is TGTGCCAGCAGTTTAAGTGGGACCTCGTCGGGGGAGCAGTACTTC. Translating gives CASSLSGTSSGEQYF.

The J gene is TRBJ2-7, the V gene TRBV5-1, with TRBD1 identical over 8 bases. CDR3 size: 16 residues. CDR1 and CDR2 (germline): SGHRS, YFSETQ. Trimming removed 4 bases from V and 3 bases from J; junction bases left unmatched: 12. CDR3 bases: TGCGCCAGCAGCCAATCACTTGTAGGACAGGGCTACGAGCAGTACTTC. This encodes CASSQSLVGQGYEQYF.

Remarks on this clone: Germline is not matched at one junction end, which may reflect a read error. The J gene is TRBJ2-7, the V gene TRBV7-2; D is possibly TRBD1 or TRBD2 (5 bases each). The CDR3 consists of 13 residues. Germline V gives CDR1 SGHTA, CDR2 FQGNSA. In DNA form, the CDR3 reads TGTGCCAGCAGCTTAGGGTCGGGGACCGAGAAGTACTTC. It specifies CASSLGSGTEKYF.

This clone came up a few times. This chain uses TRBV19 with TRBJ1-5; tentative D call: TRBD1 (6 bases). Germline CDR1 and CDR2: LNHDA and SQIVND (reference sequence). The CDR3 spans 13 residues. V dropped 5 bases and J dropped 6 bases, with 11 bases sitting between them. CDR3 amino acids: CASSVQGGQPQHF. The CDR3 DNA reads TGTGCCAGTAGTGTACAGGGAGGTCAGCCCCAGCATTTT.

The rearrangement joins TRBV5-5 to TRBJ2-1; D not certain. The CDR3 sequence is 15 residues long. Germline-derived CDR1 and CDR2 are SGHKS and YYEKEE (reference sequence). V was cut by 2 bases and J by 4 bases, with 13 bases left in between. The CDR3 coding sequence is TGTGCCAGCAGCTTAGAACTCACAATATACAATGAGCAGTTCTTC. Translating gives CASSLELTIYNEQFF.

V and J are TRBV7-9 and TRBJ2-7; D is unresolved. V shed 4 bases and J shed 1 base, with 5 bases lying between them. CDR3 length equals 12 residues. The V gene's germline CDR1 is SEHNR and CDR2 FQNEAQ (reference sequence). CDR3 amino acids: CASSYESYEQYF. The CDR3 DNA sequence: TGTGCCAGCAGCTACGAATCCTACGAGCAGTACTTC. The variable domain in full, completed from reference TRBV7-9 and TRBJ2-7, reads DTGVSQNPRHKITKRGQNVTFRCDPISEHNRLYWYRQTLGQGPEFLTYFQNEAQLEKSRLLSDRFSAERPKGSFSTLEIQRTEQGDSAMYLCASSYESYEQYFGPGTRLTVT.

The rearrangement joins TRBV5-4 to TRBJ2-5; D might be TRBD2 (7 bases). V was clipped by 3 bases and J by 3 bases, with 12 bases between them. The germline V gene encodes CDR1 SGHNT and CDR2 YYREEE (reference sequence). This CDR3 contains 14 residues. Here the CDR3 reads CASSWRGGEETQYF. Written as DNA, the CDR3 is TGTGCCAGCAGCTGGAGGGGGGGCGAAGAGACCCAGTACTTC.

The chain recombines TRBV6-6 with TRBJ1-1, with a tentative D call TRBD1 (5 bases). The V end lost 2 bases, the J end lost 4 bases, and 8 bases lay between the germline ends. The germline V gene encodes CDR1 MNHNY and CDR2 SVGAGI (reference sequence). CDR3 length: 13 amino acids. CDR3 DNA sequence: TGTGCCAGCAGTTACGGGGGTGGCACTGAAGCTTTCTTT. This gives the protein CASSYGGGTEAFF.

This chain links TRBV10-3 with TRBJ2-6, with D possibly TRBD2 on 5 matching bases. Germline CDR1 ENHRY, CDR2 SYGVKD. This CDR3 spans 17 amino acids. The V gene lost 10 bases and the J gene lost 3 bases, with 22 bases spanning the gap. CDR3 amino acids: CATLYGEPLFGANVLTF. In nucleotides, the CDR3 is TGTGCCACTTTGTACGGGGAGCCCCTCTTTGGGGCCAACGTCCTGACTTTC.

V usage is TRBV6-1 and J usage is TRBJ2-5; TRBD1 agrees at 11 bases. The CDR3 consists of 14 residues. Germline CDR1 MNHNS, CDR2 SASEGT. V was pared by 8 bases and J by 4 bases, with 6 bases of the junction left unmatched. As DNA, the CDR3 is TGTGCCAGCCAATCCGGGACAGGGGGAGAGACCCAGTACTTC. It yields the protein CASQSGTGGETQYF.

The chain is built from TRBV6-1 and TRBJ2-7, with TRBD1 matching over 9 bases. After removal of 8 bases from V and 3 bases from J, the junction contained 11 bases not matched to a gene. The germline V gene has CDR1 MNHNS and CDR2 SASEGT. The CDR3 loop spans 15 amino acids. CDR3 protein: CASHSEDRGIYEQYF. The CDR3 DNA reads TGTGCCAGCCATAGTGAGGACAGGGGAATCTACGAGCAGTACTTC.

The chain carries TRBV4-2 and TRBJ2-2; D gene unclear. Per germline, CDR1 LGHNA and CDR2 YNFKEQ. Trimming left V 0 bases short and J 4 bases short, with 9 bases between. This CDR3 is built from 15 residues. The CDR3 DNA follows: TGTGCCAGCAGCCAAGAACGTAGTGTCACCGGGGAGCTGTTTTTT. Encoded protein: CASSQERSVTGELFF.

This clone was seen at least ten times. This chain's CDR3 is CAWIAPGQGYRGYTF. For the CDR3, the DNA is TGTGCCTGGATTGCGCCGGGACAGGGGTATCGTGGCTACACCTTC. The chain uses TRBV30 and TRBJ1-2, with TRBD1 identical over 10 bases. Germline V CDR1 and CDR2: GTSNPN, SVGIG (reference sequence). The CDR3 is 15 residues long. J was trimmed by 7 bases and V by 4 bases; bases with no gene match: 12.